The clone carrying this TCR beta chain was seen a single time. How the authors handled the data: Reference gene primer amplification in the assay estimated nucleated cell counts. TCRdb keeps only in-frame clones here, not all; method: immunoSEQ multiplex PCR. V, J and clone size reflect that table, while D and trimming were determined from the DNA. The sample includes 140,000 or so clones, roughly 90% seen only once; the top ten take more than 0.8%. These data come from a study of blood T cell repertoires in COVID-19. Study-level background: Samples came from the United States, Italy and Spain, spanning acute and convalescent COVID-19. From T cells, B-cell-depleted T cells, or PBMCs came the material, which was cDNA or gDNA.

The V gene's germline CDR1 is SGHTA and CDR2 FQGNSA. The CDR3 contains 15 residues. Trimming stripped 5 bases from V and 3 bases from J, with 15 bases between. Sequences were obtained from peripheral blood. The receptor's source is a woman aged 45-65 years with acute or convalescent COVID-19. The rearrangement uses TRBV7-2 and TRBJ2-3; TRBD2 might be the D (5 bases). The CDR3 spells CASSRRAGGTDTQYF. CDR3 nucleotides: TGTGCCAGCAGCCGGAGAGCTGGAGGAACAGATACGCAGTATTTT.